Sequencing of this TCR beta chain was carried out in a study of T cells after yellow fever vaccination (dated by TCRdb to between 2018 and 2021). A note on the overall study: Libraries from fractions with low cell numbers were prepared with the SMART-Seq v4 Ultra Low Input RNA kit. Bulk TCR alpha and beta repertoires were sequenced longitudinally to track T-cell clones before and after primary and booster YFV17D yellow fever vaccination. Two healthy male donors, one aged 18 to 30 and one aged 30 to 40 years, made up the cohort. Bulk PBMC replicates and cell subsets were isolated from blood drawn at multiple timepoints before and after both primary and secondary immunization. The paper as a whole reports these results and caveats: The secondary T-cell response was found to be weaker but faster than the primary response, with a peak reached on day 5 rather than on day 15. Most clones expanded after primary vaccination were re-detected after the booster (approximately 96% of CD4 and about 88% of CD8), suggesting broad memory maintenance. A small fraction of clonotypes appeared in both the CD4 and CD8 compartments, likely as a result of convergent recombination. Because the study included only a couple of donors, the extent to which the findings can be generalized is limited. FACS-sorted repertoires could contain abundant contaminating clonotypes from the bulk population, so computational filtering was required.

Sequencing was carried out with an Illumina NovaSeq 6000. TCR cDNA was synthesized by 5'RACE template switching, through which a universal primer site and unique molecular identifiers were introduced. Priming of cDNA synthesis was performed from both the TCR alpha and TCR beta constant segments. Libraries were amplified in two PCR steps, with sample barcodes and sequencing adapters added in the second step. Libraries were sequenced on Illumina HiSeq 2500 (2x100 bp) or NovaSeq (2x150 bp). The original methods were these. Reads were demultiplexed and collapsed into UMI consensus sequences with MIGEC, and V(D)J alignment was performed with MiXCR. Clonotypes responding to the vaccine were identified with edgeR on replicate PBMC samples, with the criteria of FDR below 0.01 and a log2 fold change above 5 up to day 15. Bulk clonotypes were assigned CD4 or CD8 identity according to which sequenced CD4 or CD8 repertoire held them at higher abundance. TCRdb itself trimmed the public reads at Q25 with fastp, ran MiXCR and retained productive beta chains. Here each entry gathers all rows of one CDR3 protein and keeps the most common genes and DNA. In this record, the V and J calls reflect TCRdb's handling and not the investigators' own analysis. Recorded for this sample are 340,000 or so distinct CDR3 sequences; approximately 12% of them occurred a single time. The ten biggest clones cover about 3% of the sample.

The germline ends are 5 bases apart after V is trimmed by 6 bases and J by 0 bases. The CDR3 covers 12 residues, taking in both the cysteine and the phenylalanine. Of all the DNA, just the CDR3 is kept, 36 bases in frame from base 1. This clonotype was counted ten times or more. What antigen it recognizes has not been identified. No much larger clone exists at a distance of one base, and base qualities are not known. The intended sense of this specimen's treatment or condition label: live attenuated yellow fever vaccine strain. A standard Ficoll-Paque protocol was used to isolate PBMCs from peripheral blood. Dynabeads CD4 and CD8 positive selection kits were used to isolate the CD4 and CD8 T-cell fractions. RNA was extracted with TriZol from bulk PBMCs, CD4 and CD8 fractions, and dextramer-positive and dextramer-negative fractions.

The chain couples TRBV12-3 or TRBV12-4 to TRBJ2-5; the D segment cannot be called with confidence. The TCR sequence derives from a man aged 18 to 30 who received the YFV17D yellow fever vaccine. The input for sequencing was CD4+ T cells sorted from PBMCs, taken 15 days after the yellow fever booster vaccination. This receptor carries the CDR3 CASSFHQETQYF. The DNA sequence is given as TGTGCCAGCAGCTTCCACCAAGAGACCCAGTACTTC.